A selection of T cell receptor beta chains follows, all from one sample in a study of cytomegalovirus exposure and HLA in healthy donors. Here immunoSEQ multiplex PCR was the method, and the copy in TCRdb shows in-frame clones only, minus some. Seen here are about 360,000 clones, 75% to 90% observed once, and the top ten hold approximately 0.8%. Sequencing input: PBMCs. These receptors all stem from a woman in her late teens or twenties in good health and CMV-seronegative. The CDR3 runs from the conserved cysteine through the conserved F or W. D genes are given only for firm matches. The listing skips clone size in some rows; elsewhere it reads once, few, many or a size class.

NA TRBD2 TRBJ2-7 TRBV28 CASSSTSGVPYEQYF TGTGCCAGCAGTTCGACTAGCGGGGTGCCCTACGAGCAGTACTTC
NA TRBD2 TRBJ2-3 TRBV11-1 CASSSPTGTRHMDTQYF TGTGCCAGCAGCTCCCCGACCGGGACTAGGCATATGGATACGCAGTATTTT
NA NA TRBJ1-1 TRBV25-1 CASSARQLMNTEAFF TGTGCCAGCAGTGCTCGACAGTTGATGAACACTGAAGCTTTCTTT
NA NA TRBJ2-2 TRBV27 CASSSRPGELFF TGTGCCAGCAGTTCCAGGCCCGGGGAGCTGTTTTTT
NA TRBD1 TRBJ2-3 TRBV5-6 CASSSPGQGFYADTQYF TGTGCCAGCAGCTCACCGGGACAGGGATTTTATGCAGATACGCAGTATTTT
NA TRBD1 TRBJ1-4 TRBV19 CASSPRTGLATNEKLFF TGTGCCAGTAGTCCCCGGACAGGGCTTGCAACTAATGAAAAACTGTTTTTT
NA TRBD2 TRBJ2-7 TRBV18 CASSSRSTPWTSGRASYEQYF TGTGCCAGCTCCTCTCGATCCACCCCCTGGACTAGCGGGAGGGCCTCCTACGAGCAGTACTTC
few NA TRBJ1-6 TRBV2 CASSLTGSRSPLHF TGTGCCAGCAGTTTGACAGGTTCAAGATCACCCCTCCACTTT
once NA TRBJ2-1 TRBV19 CAICYNEQFF TGTGCCATATGTTACAATGAGCAGTTCTTC
once NA TRBJ1-1 TRBV29-1 CSATENTEAFF TGCAGCGCGACAGAAAACACTGAAGCTTTCTTT
NA TRBD2 TRBJ2-2 TRBV28 CASTPWREGSHGELFF TGTGCCAGCACCCCTTGGCGGGAGGGTTCGCACGGGGAGCTGTTTTTT
NA TRBD1 TRBJ2-2 TRBV27 CASSRRDRRYTGELFF TGTGCCAGCAGTCGCCGGGACAGGCGGTACACCGGGGAGCTGTTTTTT
NA TRBD1 TRBJ2-7 TRBV19 CATRAGDRGGYEQYF TGTGCCACTAGAGCCGGGGACAGGGGTGGCTACGAGCAGTACTTC
NA TRBD2 TRBJ2-1 TRBV6-6 CASSYSTGLAGYEQFF TGTGCCAGCAGTTACTCGACGGGACTAGCGGGTTATGAGCAGTTCTTC
NA NA TRBJ2-7 TRBV29-1 CSVGGGSSYEQYF TGCAGCGTTGGTGGGGGGAGCTCCTACGAGCAGTACTTC